This TCR beta chain derives from a study of blood T cell repertoires in COVID-19. Across the study: Acute-phase and convalescent COVID-19 samples originated in the United States, Italy and Spain. T cells, B-cell-depleted T cells, or PBMCs provided the cDNA or gDNA that served as material.

Per germline, CDR1 MNHEY and CDR2 SVGEGT. The germline V and J ends were trimmed by 0 bases and 0 bases, with 8 bases remaining between them. CDR3 length: 15 amino acids. In the original processing: Amplification of reference gene primers was used by the study to estimate nucleated cell counts. The method was immunoSEQ multiplex PCR; TCRdb's version includes in-frame clones alone and lacks a portion of them. That table supplies the V and J calls and clone size; D and trimming were determined from the DNA. The data contain 120,000 or so clones, approximately 82% of them singletons. The sequence was obtained from a woman older than 75 with acute or convalescent COVID-19. Sequenced: peripheral blood. This chain connects TRBV6-2 or TRBV6-3 to TRBJ1-1, with D hard to call. The CDR3 sequence: CASSYSSIMNTEAFF. The CDR3, as DNA: TGTGCCAGCAGTTACTCATCTATCATGAACACTGAAGCTTTCTTT.